The rows below give T cell receptor beta chains drawn from one sample of a study of T cell responses to AZD1222 COVID-19 vaccine. The method was immunoSEQ multiplex PCR; TCRdb's version includes in-frame clones alone and lacks a portion of them. This table holds under 150,000 clones, 91% found once. Sequencing was performed on peripheral blood, taken on day 0 of AZD1222 vaccination. The source of these receptors is an adult in good health. CDR3s include the opening cysteine and the closing phenylalanine or tryptophan. A D gene is named only where the DNA matches it firmly. Some rows have no size entry. The others give once, few or many, or a class for an expanded clone.

D: TRBD2
length: 16
V: TRBV3-1/TRBV3-2
J: TRBJ2-1
size: .
DNA: TGTGCCAGCAGCCAAGGGCTAGCGGGGATCTACAATGAGCAGTTCTTC
CDR3: CASSQGLAGIYNEQFF

D: TRBD1
length: 13
V: TRBV5-4
J: TRBJ1-2
size: .
DNA: TGTGCCAGCAGCCCGGACAGGGGATGGGGCTACACCTTC
CDR3: CASSPDRGWGYTF

D: .
length: 14
V: TRBV4-3
J: TRBJ2-2
size: few
DNA: TGCGCCAGCAGCCAACTCTTATCCGCCGGGGAGCTGTTTTTT
CDR3: CASSQLLSAGELFF

D: TRBD1
length: 15
V: TRBV4-3
J: TRBJ1-2
size: .
DNA: TGCGCCAGCAGCCAAGCCGTGACAGGGGGCGGTGGCTACACCTTC
CDR3: CASSQAVTGGGGYTF

D: .
length: 16
V: TRBV6-4
J: TRBJ2-1
size: .
DNA: TGTGCCAGCAGTGATACGTCGGAGGACCCCTCTCGGGAGCAGTTCTTC
CDR3: CASSDTSEDPSREQFF

D: .
length: 16
V: TRBV27
J: TRBJ1-5
size: .
DNA: TGTGCCAGCAGCGCCGTTTCGACGGTGAGCAATCAGCCCCAGCATTTT
CDR3: CASSAVSTVSNQPQHF

D: .
length: 14
V: TRBV4-2
J: TRBJ1-3
size: .
DNA: TGTGCCAGCAGCCTCGGGGACAAGGGAAACACCATATATTTT
CDR3: CASSLGDKGNTIYF

D: .
length: 13
V: TRBV27
J: TRBJ1-6
size: .
DNA: TGTGCCAGCAGTTCGATGGCGGATTCACCCCTCCACTTT
CDR3: CASSSMADSPLHF

D: TRBD2
length: 15
V: TRBV7-3
J: TRBJ2-1
size: .
DNA: TGTGCCAGCAGCCCAAATGCGGGAGGGTACAATGAGCAGTTCTTC
CDR3: CASSPNAGGYNEQFF

D: .
length: 13
V: TRBV6-4
J: TRBJ1-1
size: .
DNA: TGTGCCAGCAGGGCAGGGTTCGACACTGAAGCTTTCTTT
CDR3: CASRAGFDTEAFF

D: TRBD1
length: 16
V: TRBV5-1
J: TRBJ1-3
size: .
DNA: TGCGCCAGCAGCTGGATTTGGGGACAGGGGGCAAACACCATATATTTT
CDR3: CASSWIWGQGANTIYF

D: .
length: 14
V: TRBV9
J: TRBJ1-3
size: .
DNA: TGTGCCAGCAGCGTAGCTGGAATGGGAAACACCATATATTTT
CDR3: CASSVAGMGNTIYF

D: TRBD2
length: 15
V: TRBV10-1
J: TRBJ2-5
size: .
DNA: TGCGCCAGCAGTGAGTCGGGTGCTAGCGGGAGTAACCAGTACTTC
CDR3: CASSESGASGSNQYF

D: TRBD1
length: 12
V: TRBV6-5
J: TRBJ1-6
size: .
DNA: TGTGCCAGCAGTCCAGGGGGATCACCCCTCCACTTT
CDR3: CASSPGGSPLHF

D: .
length: 12
V: TRBV2
J: TRBJ2-3
size: .
DNA: TGTGCCAGCAGCAGCGGCACAGATACGCAGTATTTT
CDR3: CASSSGTDTQYF

D: .
length: 13
V: TRBV9
J: TRBJ2-1
size: few
DNA: TGTGCCAGCAGTTTGGCGGACTACAATGAGCAGTTCTTC
CDR3: CASSLADYNEQFF

D: .
length: 15
V: TRBV2
J: TRBJ1-3
size: .
DNA: TGTGCCAGCAGTCCAAACAGAGCCCAAAGGAACACCATATATTTT
CDR3: CASSPNRAQRNTIYF

D: TRBD2
length: 20
V: TRBV19
J: TRBJ2-1
size: .
DNA: TGTGCCAGTAGTGGGGGGCGAACATGGACTAGCGGGAGAGAGTACAATGAGCAGTTCTTC
CDR3: CASSGGRTWTSGREYNEQFF

D: .
length: 13
V: TRBV6-5
J: TRBJ2-2
size: .
DNA: TGTGCCAGCAGTTACTGGACCACCGGGGAGCTGTTTTTT
CDR3: CASSYWTTGELFF

D: TRBD2
length: 12
V: TRBV12-3/TRBV12-4
J: TRBJ2-1
size: .
DNA: TGTGCCAGCAGTCAGGGACTAGCGGAGCAGTTCTTC
CDR3: CASSQGLAEQFF

D: .
length: 16
V: TRBV10-3
J: TRBJ2-1
size: .
DNA: TGTGCCATCAGTGAGACAGGACTCCGAACCGACAATGAGCAGTTCTTC
CDR3: CAISETGLRTDNEQFF

D: .
length: 15
V: TRBV6-2/TRBV6-3
J: TRBJ2-7
size: .
DNA: TGTGCCAGCAGTTACTTTGGGTCGAGCTCCTACGAGCAGTACTTC
CDR3: CASSYFGSSSYEQYF

D: .
length: 11
V: TRBV20-1
J: TRBJ1-2
size: .
DNA: TGCAGTGCTGAGGACGGACTTCGCTACACCTTC
CDR3: CSAEDGLRYTF

D: TRBD2
length: 15
V: TRBV5-1
J: TRBJ2-5
size: .
DNA: TGCGCCAGCAGCTTGGCCTTTAGCGGGAGTAAGACCCAGTACTTC
CDR3: CASSLAFSGSKTQYF

D: TRBD1
length: 15
V: TRBV13
J: TRBJ1-1
size: .
DNA: TGTGCCAGCAGCGCGGACAGGGGTTTGAACACTGAAGCTTTCTTT
CDR3: CASSADRGLNTEAFF

D: TRBD1
length: 13
V: TRBV25-1
J: TRBJ1-1
size: .
DNA: TGTGCCAGCAGTGAATCGGGACAGATTGAAGCTTTCTTT
CDR3: CASSESGQIEAFF

D: .
length: 19
V: TRBV7-8
J: TRBJ1-5
size: .
DNA: TGTGCCAGCAGCTTAGGGGCCCTAAGAGGGCAGCCGGGCAATCAGCCCCAGCATTTT
CDR3: CASSLGALRGQPGNQPQHF

D: TRBD2
length: 15
V: TRBV25-1
J: TRBJ2-2
size: few
DNA: TGTGCCAGCAGTGTCACTAGCGGAACCACCGGGGAGCTGTTTTTT
CDR3: CASSVTSGTTGELFF